This entry features one T cell receptor beta chain sequence. This entry belongs to a study of patients and donors after allogeneic stem cell transplantation. TCRdb passed the RT-PCR reads through MiXCR, listing each CDR3 protein once. The repertoire has roughly 940,000 distinct CDR3 sequences, about a sixth of them found once; the top ten carry around 6%. V gave up 3 bases and J gave up 5 bases; unmatched junction bases: 11. The germline V gene has CDR1 MGHRA and CDR2 YSYEKL. This CDR3 has 18 residues. Sequencing was carried out using blood, either unsorted or a sorted T cell fraction (not recorded which). The TCR sequence derives from a human donor who was either an allogeneic HSCT recipient or a stem cell or donor lymphocyte infusion donor (not recorded which). It is not recorded whose cells these are; they may come from a transplant donor. The rearrangement links TRBV4-1 to TRBJ2-5; TRBD2 matches at 14 bases. CDR3 in DNA: TGCGCCAGCAGCCACCTCCGACTAGCGGGAGGGAGGGGGGAGACCCAGTACTTC. It encodes CASSHLRLAGGRGETQYF.